This TCR beta chain was found in a study of T cell changes during pregnancy in multiple sclerosis. CDR3 length equals 19 residues. V was trimmed by 6 bases and J by 0 bases, leaving 25 bases between them. The V gene's germline CDR1 is MDHEN and CDR2 SYDVKM. Libraries were prepared by immunoSEQ multiplex PCR; TCRdb keeps only in-frame clonotypes and omits some of them. Counted here are about 71,000 clones, just over 90% occurring once; the ten biggest clones make up over 1%. The input for sequencing was peripheral blood, taken in the third trimester of pregnancy. The TCR was taken from a female donor with multiple sclerosis, enrolled in a pregnancy study. The V and J genes are TRBV28 and TRBJ2-3; perhaps TRBD2 as D (5 bases). The CDR3 DNA reads TGTGCCAGCAGCCTTCTTAATAGCGAGACTTCTTCTAGCACAGATACGCAGTATTTT. Translation gives CASSLLNSETSSSTDTQYF. The full variable domain, in which reference TRBV28 and TRBJ2-3 provide the parts outside the CDR3, is DVKVTQSSRYLVKRTGEKVFLECVQDMDHENMFWYRQDPGLGLRLIYFSYDVKMKEKGDIPEGYSVSREKKERFSLILESASTNQTSMYLCASSLLNSETSSSTDTQYFGPGTRLTVL.